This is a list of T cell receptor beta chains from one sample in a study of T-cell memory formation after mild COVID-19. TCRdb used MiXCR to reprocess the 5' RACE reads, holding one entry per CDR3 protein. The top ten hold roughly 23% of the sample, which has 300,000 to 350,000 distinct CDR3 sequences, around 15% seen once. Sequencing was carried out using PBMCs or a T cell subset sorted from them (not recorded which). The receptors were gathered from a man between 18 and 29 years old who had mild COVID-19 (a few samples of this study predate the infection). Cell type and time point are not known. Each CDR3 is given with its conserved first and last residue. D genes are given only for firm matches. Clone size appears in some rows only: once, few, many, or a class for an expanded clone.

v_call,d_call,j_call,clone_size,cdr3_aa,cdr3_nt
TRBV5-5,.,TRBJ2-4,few,CASSSPGTAKNIQYF,TGTGCCAGCAGCTCTCCCGGGACAGCCAAAAACATTCAGTACTTC
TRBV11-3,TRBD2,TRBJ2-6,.,CASSPGGAETSGANVLTF,TGTGCCAGCAGCCCGGGAGGAGCGGAAACCTCTGGGGCCAACGTCCTGACTTTC
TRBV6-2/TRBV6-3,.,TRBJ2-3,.,CASSGIIVALYTDTQYF,TGTGCCAGCAGCGGAATAATTGTTGCACTTTACACAGATACGCAGTATTTT
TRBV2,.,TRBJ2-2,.,CASSAGKLTGELFF,TGTGCCAGCAGTGCCGGGAAACTCACCGGGGAGCTGTTTTTT
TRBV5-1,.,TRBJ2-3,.,CASSLIRDHTDTQYF,TGCGCCAGCAGCTTGATTCGGGATCACACAGATACGCAGTATTTT
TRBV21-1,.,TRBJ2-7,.,CASSKLTGRGEQYF,TGTGCCAGCAGCAAACTGACAGGGCGAGGCGAGCAGTACTTC
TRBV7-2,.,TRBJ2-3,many,CASSLAHSDTQYF,TGTGCCAGCAGCTTAGCGCATTCGGATACGCAGTATTTT
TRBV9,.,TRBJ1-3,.,CASSDSSSGNTIYF,TGTGCCAGCAGCGACAGTAGCTCTGGAAACACCATATATTTT
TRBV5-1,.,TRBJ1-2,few,CASSFPGTYGYTF,TGCGCCAGCAGCTTTCCCGGGACATATGGCTACACCTTC
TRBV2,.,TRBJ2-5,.,CASSDGALLQETQYF,TGTGCCAGCAGTGACGGCGCGCTACTCCAAGAGACCCAGTACTTC
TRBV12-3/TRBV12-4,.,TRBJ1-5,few,CASSLRVLNQPQHF,TGTGCCAGCAGTTTAAGGGTGTTGAATCAGCCCCAGCATTTT
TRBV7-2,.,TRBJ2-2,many,CASSTTGGGELFF,TGTGCCAGCAGTACCACCGGGGGCGGGGAGCTGTTTTTT
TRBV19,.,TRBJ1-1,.,CASSTRLQGLRAEAFF,TGTGCCAGTAGTACCAGACTGCAGGGCCTCCGCGCTGAAGCTTTCTTT
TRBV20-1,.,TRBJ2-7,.,CSARDPRGPQREQYF,TGCAGTGCTAGAGACCCCCGCGGGCCCCAAAGGGAGCAGTACTTC
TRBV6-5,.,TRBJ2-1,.,CASSHGWRGRGWVSQFF,TGTGCCAGCAGTCACGGCTGGCGGGGGAGGGGGTGGGTTTCTCAGTTCTTC
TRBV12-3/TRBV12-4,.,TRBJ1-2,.,CASSLISYGGYTF,TGTGCCAGCAGTTTGATAAGCTACGGTGGCTACACCTTC
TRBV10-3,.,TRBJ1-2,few,CAITTHGTHGYTF,TGTGCCATCACGACTCACGGGACACATGGCTACACCTTC
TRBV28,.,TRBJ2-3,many,CASSRDGSTDTQYF,TGTGCCAGCAGCCGGGACGGAAGCACAGATACGCAGTATTTT
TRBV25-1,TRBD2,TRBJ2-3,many,CASSVPTSDSTDTQYF,TGTGCCAGCAGTGTGCCGACTAGCGATAGCACAGATACGCAGTATTTT
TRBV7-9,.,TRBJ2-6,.,CASSPRRGGANVLTF,TGTGCCAGCAGCCCCAGGAGGGGGGGGGCCAACGTCCTGACTTTC
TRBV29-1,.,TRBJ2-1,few,CSVNLGNEQFF,TGCAGCGTAAACTTGGGGAATGAGCAGTTCTTC
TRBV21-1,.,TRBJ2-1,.,CASSLDGSEGRNEQFF,TGTGCCAGCAGCCTGGATGGGTCCGAGGGGCGCAATGAGCAGTTCTTC
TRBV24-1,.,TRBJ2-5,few,CATSDFEETQYF,TGTGCCACCAGTGATTTCGAAGAGACCCAGTACTTC
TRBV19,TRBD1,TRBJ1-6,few,CASSMSRDRTDNSPLHF,TGTGCCAGTAGTATGTCCCGGGACAGGACGGATAATTCACCCCTCCACTTT
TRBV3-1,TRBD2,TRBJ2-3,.,CASSQYVAGPVWYHTDTQYF,TGTGCCAGCAGCCAGTACGTAGCGGGGCCCGTCTGGTACCACACAGATACGCAGTATTTT